This T cell receptor (beta chain) was sequenced in a study of cytomegalovirus exposure and HLA in healthy donors. General study findings and limits: A few V segments could not be told apart, such as TRBV6-2 and TRBV6-3, and were left out. A later analysis linked a missense DCLRE1C variant to TCR beta V- and J-gene trimming.

To note about this clone: Its antigen is still unknown.

V shed 1 base, J shed 0 bases, and the junction held 5 bases outside the gene matches. There are 18 residues in the CDR3. Germline CDR1 LGHNA, CDR2 YNFKEQ. The study ran its PCR with 60 Vbeta and 13 Jbeta primers. Profiled with immunoSEQ multiplex PCR; TCRdb holds only in-frame clones, not every one. The sample contains about 270,000 clones, roughly 88% of which appear only once. Sequences were obtained from PBMCs. The chain has TRBV4-2 and TRBJ2-7; 14 bases line up with TRBD2. The sequence came from a man aged 35 to 55 in good health and CMV-seropositive. The CDR3 spells CASSQGLAGGISSYEQYF. CDR3 DNA: TGTGCCAGCAGCCAAGGACTAGCGGGAGGGATAAGCTCCTACGAGCAGTACTTC.